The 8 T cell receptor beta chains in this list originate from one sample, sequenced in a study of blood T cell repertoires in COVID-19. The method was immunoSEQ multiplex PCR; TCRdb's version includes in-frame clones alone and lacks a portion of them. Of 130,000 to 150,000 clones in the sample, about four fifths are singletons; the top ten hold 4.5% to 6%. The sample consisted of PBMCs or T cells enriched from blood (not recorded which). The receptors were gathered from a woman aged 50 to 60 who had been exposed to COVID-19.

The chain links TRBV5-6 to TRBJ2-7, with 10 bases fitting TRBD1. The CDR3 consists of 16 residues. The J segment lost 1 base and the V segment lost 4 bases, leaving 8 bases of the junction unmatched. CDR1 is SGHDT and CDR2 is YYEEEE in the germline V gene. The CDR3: CASSRGKGQGSYEQYF. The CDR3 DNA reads TGTGCCAGCAGCCGCGGGAAGGGACAGGGGTCCTACGAGCAGTACTTC.

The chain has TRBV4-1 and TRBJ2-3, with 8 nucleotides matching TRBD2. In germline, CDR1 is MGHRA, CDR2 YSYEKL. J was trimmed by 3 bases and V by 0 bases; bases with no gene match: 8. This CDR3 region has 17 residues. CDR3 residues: CASSQDNGGASTDTQYF. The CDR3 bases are TGCGCCAGCAGCCAAGATAACGGGGGGGCGTCGACAGATACGCAGTATTTT.

The CDR3 DNA is TGTGCCAGCAGTTACCCCAGGGGGGAGGGCAATCAGCCCCAGCATTTT. Residues: CASSYPRGEGNQPQHF. The V and J genes are TRBV6-6 and TRBJ1-5, with 7 nucleotides matching TRBD1. CDR1 is MNHNY and CDR2 is SVGAGI in the germline V gene (reference sequence). V shed 2 bases and J 2 bases; nucleotides not matched to a gene: 6. This CDR3 contains 16 residues.

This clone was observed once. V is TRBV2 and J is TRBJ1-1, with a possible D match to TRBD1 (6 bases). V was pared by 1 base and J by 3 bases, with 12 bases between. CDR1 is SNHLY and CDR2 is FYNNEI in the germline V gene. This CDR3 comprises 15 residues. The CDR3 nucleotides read TGTGCCAGCAGTGAAGTGGACAGCAGGGACACTGAAGCTTTCTTT. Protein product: CASSEVDSRDTEAFF.

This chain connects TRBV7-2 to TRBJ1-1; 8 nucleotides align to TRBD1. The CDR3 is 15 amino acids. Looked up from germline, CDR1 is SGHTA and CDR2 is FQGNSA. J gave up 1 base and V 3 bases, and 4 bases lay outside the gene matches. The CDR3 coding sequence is TGTGCCAGCAGCTTTACGACAGGGGCGAACACTGAAGCTTTCTTT. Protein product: CASSFTTGANTEAFF.

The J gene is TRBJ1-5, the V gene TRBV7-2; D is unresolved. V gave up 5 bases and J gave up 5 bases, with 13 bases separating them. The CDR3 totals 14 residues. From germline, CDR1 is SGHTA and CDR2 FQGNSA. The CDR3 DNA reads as TGTGCCAGCAGCCCCCAAGGCCGGGATCAGCCCCAGCATTTT. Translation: CASSPQGRDQPQHF.

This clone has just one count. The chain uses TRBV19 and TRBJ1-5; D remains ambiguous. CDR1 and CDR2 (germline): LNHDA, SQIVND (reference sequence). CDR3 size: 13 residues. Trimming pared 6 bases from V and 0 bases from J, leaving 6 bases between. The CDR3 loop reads CASSGNSNQPQHF. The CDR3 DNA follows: TGTGCCAGTAGCGGGAATAGCAATCAGCCCCAGCATTTT.

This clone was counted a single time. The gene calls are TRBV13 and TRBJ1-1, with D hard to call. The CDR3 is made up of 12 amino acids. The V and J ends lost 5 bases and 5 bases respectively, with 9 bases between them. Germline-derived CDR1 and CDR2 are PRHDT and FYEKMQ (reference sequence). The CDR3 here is CASSAGGTEAFF. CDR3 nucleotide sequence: TGTGCCAGCAGCGCGGGAGGGACTGAAGCTTTCTTT.